The 9 T cell receptor beta chains below come from one sample, sequenced in a study of control samples from healthy donors and cancer patients. Profiled with immunoSEQ multiplex PCR; TCRdb holds only in-frame clones, not every one. The sample includes tens of thousands of clones, roughly 90% seen only once; the top ten take more than 3%. Sequences were obtained from blood. Receptors were obtained from a woman in her forties or fifties in good health.

The genes are TRBV5-6 and TRBJ2-3; D is perhaps TRBD1 (5 bases). Germline CDR1 SGHDT, CDR2 YYEEEE. The CDR3 totals 16 residues. V was clipped by 6 bases and J by 2 bases, with 19 bases between them. This chain's CDR3 is CASITIAGRLTDTQYF. For the CDR3, the DNA is TGTGCCAGCATCACTATAGCAGGGCGCCTCACAGATACGCAGTATTTT.

The rearrangement joins TRBV5-1 to TRBJ1-6, with D maybe TRBD1 (5 bases). V dropped 0 bases and J dropped 0 bases, with 16 bases sitting between them. CDR3 size: 19 residues. Per the germline V gene, CDR1 is SGHRS and CDR2 is YFSETQ. CDR3 DNA: TGCGCCAGCAGCTTGGCAAGACAGTTCCTAAGCTCCTATAATTCACCCCTCCACTTT. Amino acid sequence: CASSLARQFLSSYNSPLHF.

This chain links TRBV27 with TRBJ1-1; unclear D gene. The CDR3 is 15 amino acids. Germline CDR1 MNHEY, CDR2 SMNVEV (reference sequence). Trimming took off 0 bases at V and 1 base at J, with 9 bases between the two ends. The chain's CDR3 is CASSLSKFGNTEAFF. DNA of the CDR3: TGTGCCAGCAGTTTATCGAAGTTTGGGAACACTGAAGCTTTCTTT.

The chain joins TRBV28 to TRBJ1-4, with a tentative D call TRBD1 (6 bases). The CDR3 consists of 17 residues. Trimming removed 3 bases from V and 4 bases from J, with 18 bases in between. CDR1 is MDHEN and CDR2 is SYDVKM in the germline V gene. In DNA, the CDR3 is TGTGCCAGCAGTTTGGCCACCGCAGGGGTACATAATGAAAAACTGTTTTTT. It specifies CASSLATAGVHNEKLFF.

This chain joins TRBV19 and TRBJ1-6; 7 bases align to TRBD1. J gave up 4 bases and V 7 bases, and 4 bases lay outside the gene matches. From germline, CDR1 is LNHDA and CDR2 SQIVND (reference sequence). This CDR3 region has 14 residues. The CDR3 sequence is CASTEGAYNSPLHF. CDR3 bases: TGTGCCAGTACAGAGGGGGCATATAATTCACCCCTCCACTTT.

The V gene is TRBV10-3, the J gene TRBJ2-1; 7 bases agree with TRBD2. The V and J ends lost 3 bases and 6 bases, in that order; junction bases with no gene match: 8. The CDR3 is made up of 15 amino acids. The germline CDR1 and CDR2 sequences are ENHRY and SYGVKD. The CDR3 sequence: CAISESVGTTNEQFF. The CDR3 nucleotides are TGTGCCATCAGTGAATCTGTAGGGACTACCAATGAGCAGTTCTTC.

The chain recombines TRBV5-1 with TRBJ2-1; either TRBD1 or TRBD2 may supply D (5 bases each). Germline V gives CDR1 SGHRS, CDR2 YFSETQ. The ends were cut back, 4 bases at V and 3 bases at J, with 26 bases in the middle. The CDR3 totals 19 residues. Written as DNA, the CDR3 is TGCGCCAGCAGCCAAGGGACCTCTAACCTCGGGTGGGTCTACAATGAGCAGTTCTTC. This codes for CASSQGTSNLGWVYNEQFF.

The chain carries TRBV5-4 and TRBJ1-1; TRBD1 matches at 7 bases. From germline, CDR1 is SGHNT and CDR2 YYREEE (reference sequence). The CDR3 consists of 14 residues. Losses at the gene ends were 4 bases for V and 0 bases for J; bases not matched to a gene: 3. The CDR3 DNA sequence: TGTGCCAGCAGCATAGGACAGGTGAACACTGAAGCTTTCTTT. Amino acids: CASSIGQVNTEAFF.

The chain combines TRBV28 with TRBJ1-1; TRBD1 might be the D (6 bases). The germline V and J ends were trimmed by 4 bases and 4 bases, with 16 bases remaining between them. Germline CDR1 MDHEN, CDR2 SYDVKM. This CDR3 spans 15 amino acids. This chain's CDR3 is CASSSLNRAGTEAFF. The CDR3 nucleotides read TGTGCCAGCAGTTCTTTGAACAGGGCTGGCACTGAAGCTTTCTTT.